A selection of T cell receptor beta chains follows, all from one sample in a study of CD8+ T cells in alopecia areata. Assay used: immunoSEQ multiplex PCR; TCRdb lists only in-frame clones, some missing. Seen here are around 150,000 clones, 65% to 90% observed once, and the top ten hold approximately 25%. The source was CD8+ T cells sorted from blood, collected at week 4, from a patient treated with tofacitinib. All receptors derive from a human donor with alopecia areata. Each CDR3 is given with its conserved first and last residue. The D gene is left open where the match is weak.

d_gene | v_gene | CDR3aa
NA | TRBV15 | CATSRERAYEAFF
TRBD1 | TRBV9 | CASSANPSGTEQETQYF
TRBD2 | TRBV7-9 | CASSLTSGGADTQYF
NA | TRBV10-3 | CAITGTDNYGYTF
NA | TRBV4-1 | CASSQVAGAPVFEQYF
NA | TRBV21-1 | CASSARRGNTIYF
NA | TRBV29-1 | CSVELFRDDETQYF
TRBD2 | TRBV7-2 | CASSLNLAGWGDTQYF
TRBD2 | TRBV13 | CASSYLAGEGGEQYF
NA | TRBV7-9 | CASILTGSRGNTEAFF
NA | TRBV11-2 | CASSLGLNYEQYF
NA | TRBV27 | CASRPGGGWPQHF
NA | TRBV27 | CASSFVASAGDTQYF
NA | TRBV6-5 | CASTPGEGRRTEAFF
NA | TRBV4-3 | CASSQDVEVRGFYEQYF
NA | TRBV30 | CAWSSDGQETQYF
NA | TRBV7-2 | CASTLYSTSTDTQYF
NA | TRBV7-9 | CASSSPLQGTQYF
TRBD1 | TRBV11-2 | CASSLTRTGLWETQYF
NA | TRBV5-1 | CASSLDTTSSYNEQFF
TRBD1 | TRBV27 | CASTSLGQGGETQYF
NA | TRBV30 | CAWSEGTGDEQYF
TRBD1 | TRBV27 | CASKLGTGSTGELFF
NA | TRBV10-3 | CAISQGAEMRETQYF
TRBD2 | TRBV4-3 | CASSQETSGVSTDTQYF
NA | TRBV9 | CASSVGEDNEQFF
NA | TRBV6-5 | CASSQQGTWGKLFF
NA | TRBV30 | CAWSDEGGPWNEQFF
NA | TRBV11-2 | CASSLEGTYYRETQYF
TRBD2 | TRBV7-6 | CASSLTSGETQYF
TRBD1 | TRBV23-1 | CASSQDRVYEQYF
TRBD1 | TRBV9 | CASSALGQGAEEQYF
NA | TRBV29-1 | CSVTGPYEQYF
NA | TRBV7-8 | CASSAHPTEGAEAFF
TRBD1 | TRBV29-1 | CSVDRAGTQYF
NA | TRBV27 | CASSQATRGDTQYF
NA | TRBV25-1 | CASSEWARGGEKLFF
NA | TRBV29-1 | CSVVSAGSYEQYF
TRBD1 | TRBV5-1 | CASAQYGTGQETQYF
TRBD1 | TRBV7-9 | CASSDLDRGREQFF
NA | TRBV25-1 | CASSELVGVEDTQYF
NA | TRBV7-2 | CASSPGRGAYEQYF
NA | TRBV29-1 | CSVVRGDTEAFF
NA | TRBV30 | CAWRRGLAKNIQYF
TRBD1 | TRBV15 | CATSPRDRDYEQYF
NA | TRBV6-5 | CASSLSRAYEQYF
NA | TRBV6-1 | CASSDGHSYEQYF
NA | TRBV2 | CASVAAGWETQYF
NA | TRBV29-1 | CSVEVNSGEQFF
NA | TRBV29-1 | CSVQDNYEQYF
NA | TRBV27 | CASSTRDTSYEQYF
NA | TRBV27 | CASCPAAVPSYEQYF
NA | TRBV6-5 | CASSPSLAKNIQYF
NA | TRBV13 | CASAPGWGPTIREGFF
TRBD2 | TRBV4-1 | CASSHRTSGSYEQYF
TRBD2 | TRBV7-6 | CASSLGPGGGETQYF
NA | TRBV4-2 | CASSQTAARLNNEQFF